This TCR beta chain was profiled in a study of Graves' ophthalmopathy and Graves' hyperthyroidism. Trimming removed 7 bases at V and 2 bases at J, with 16 bases between. The CDR3 spans 15 residues. Germline lookup yields CDR1 MNHEY and CDR2 SMNVEV (reference sequence). Amplification from RNA transcripts yielded the TCR beta CDR3 regions. HTBI primers primed a first-round RT-PCR, and a second-round multiplex PCR followed. TCRdb used MiXCR to reprocess the multiplex PCR reads, holding one entry per CDR3 protein. The table has over 500,000 distinct CDR3 sequences, 22% seen once. Sequenced input: peripheral blood. This sequence originates from a woman younger than 30 with stable Graves' hyperthyroidism. Some clones in this sample may be carry-over from other donors' samples. The gene calls are TRBV27 and TRBJ2-3; TRBD2 might be the D (6 bases). DNA for the CDR3: TGTGCCAGCACTCTATCACCGGGACTCACAGATACGCAGTATTTT. Translation gives CASTLSPGLTDTQYF.